What follows are 21 T cell receptor beta chains derived from one specimen sequenced in a study of OX40 agonist ivuxolimab in advanced cancers. Here immunoSEQ multiplex PCR was the method, and the copy in TCRdb shows in-frame clones only, minus some. The sample lists about 45,000 clones, about 90% occurring once. This specimen was CD4+ or CD8+ T cells sorted from blood, taken in a trial of the OX40 agonist ivuxolimab. These receptors were obtained from an adult with an advanced solid tumor such as melanoma, head and neck, liver or kidney cancer.

As concerns this clone: The junction differs from germline at one of its ends, possibly a read error. The chain is built from TRBV7-7 and TRBJ2-5; TRBD1 might be the D (5 bases). Germline CDR1 SSHAT, CDR2 FNYEAQ (reference sequence). The CDR3 loop spans 13 amino acids. The chain's CDR3 is CASSSRASATQYF. For the CDR3, the DNA is TGTGCTAGCAGCTCCAGGGCGTCGGCGACCCAGTACTTC.

This chain joins TRBV5-4 and TRBJ2-3; D is undetermined. The CDR3 contains 16 residues. The germline CDR1 and CDR2 sequences are SGHNT and YYREEE (reference sequence). Between the trimmed V and J ends, which lost 4 bases and 4 bases, there was a span of 19 bases. As DNA, the CDR3 is TGTGCCAGCAGCCCCTATAGCACCCCCCTCGCAGATACGCAGTATTTT. Translating it yields CASSPYSTPLADTQYF.

The chain combines TRBV9 with TRBJ2-1; D is perhaps TRBD2 (5 bases). The CDR3 has 16 residues. The germline V gene encodes CDR1 SGDLS and CDR2 YYNGEE. V dropped 4 bases and J dropped 0 bases, with 14 bases sitting between them. The CDR3 bases are TGTGCCAGCAGCCCAGGAGGACTCCGCTCCTACAATGAGCAGTTCTTC. Translated, it gives CASSPGGLRSYNEQFF. Full variable domain (rest looked up from reference TRBV9 and TRBJ2-1): DSGVTQTPKHLITATGQRVTLRCSPRSGDLSVYWYQQSLDQGLQFLIQYYNGEERAKGNILERFSAQQFPDLHSELNLSSLELGDSALYFCASSPGGLRSYNEQFFGPGTRLTVL.

In this sample, this clone turned up once. The V and J genes are TRBV7-9 and TRBJ2-1; 14 bases fit TRBD2. The CDR3 contains 19 residues. CDR1 SEHNR and CDR2 FQNEAQ come from the germline V gene (reference sequence). Trimming cost V 1 base and J 2 bases; bases outside gene matches: 7. This chain's CDR3 is CASSLESTSGRAPYNEQFF. The CDR3 DNA reads as TGTGCCAGCAGCTTAGAGTCGACTAGCGGGAGGGCCCCCTACAATGAGCAGTTCTTC.

V and J are TRBV7-8 and TRBJ2-7; D unclear. V lost 0 bases, J lost 2 bases, and 8 bases lay in between. CDR3 length: 14 residues. Germline lookup yields CDR1 SGHVS and CDR2 FQNEAQ. The CDR3 nucleotides read TGTGCCAGCAGCTTAGCGGGCAGCCCCTACGAGCAGTACTTC. This codes for CASSLAGSPYEQYF. The whole variable domain, remainder taken from reference TRBV7-8 and TRBJ2-7, is GAGVSQSPRYKVAKRGQDVALRCDPISGHVSLFWYQQALGQGPEFLTYFQNEAQLDKSGLPSDRFFAERPEGSVSTLKIQRTQQEDSAVYLCASSLAGSPYEQYFGPGTRLTVT.

This sequence joins TRBV28 and TRBJ2-7; 8 positions match TRBD1. Germline V gene lookup returns CDR1 MDHEN and CDR2 SYDVKM. V was pared by 2 bases and J by 2 bases, with 14 bases of the junction left unmatched. The CDR3 runs 18 residues. The CDR3 sequence: CASSLVLLSDRATYEQYF. The DNA of the CDR3 is TGTGCCAGCAGTTTAGTTTTGTTGTCGGACAGGGCTACCTACGAGCAGTACTTC.

The V call is TRBV6-6, the J call TRBJ1-2; 12 positions match TRBD1. Trimming at V came to 2 bases and at J to 7 bases, leaving 5 bases not matched to a gene. The CDR3 is 15 amino acids. The V gene's germline CDR1 is MNHNY and CDR2 SVGAGI (reference sequence). The CDR3 region is CASSYRDRGLSGYTF. CDR3 in DNA: TGTGCCAGCAGTTACCGGGACAGGGGGCTTAGTGGCTACACCTTC.

The gene calls are TRBV9 and TRBJ2-7; D perhaps matches TRBD2 (6 bases). V gave up 0 bases and J gave up 3 bases, with 13 bases separating them. CDR1 SGDLS and CDR2 YYNGEE come from the germline V gene. The CDR3 length is 15 residues. The CDR3 is CASSVDTGVGYEQYF. The CDR3 nucleotides are TGTGCCAGCAGCGTAGATACGGGAGTGGGCTACGAGCAGTACTTC.

This chain joins TRBV19 and TRBJ2-1; D is ambiguous. V was cut by 4 bases and J by 7 bases, with 17 bases left in between. Germline lookup yields CDR1 LNHDA and CDR2 SQIVND (reference sequence). The CDR3 runs to 15 residues. CDR3 in amino acids: CASSRGYTYVNEQFF. The CDR3 nucleotides are TGTGCCAGTAGTAGAGGCTATACCTACGTGAATGAGCAGTTCTTC.

This chain joins TRBV5-4 and TRBJ2-7, with D hard to call. CDR1 and CDR2 (germline): SGHNT, YYREEE (reference sequence). Deletions cut 0 bases from V and 0 bases from J, with 13 bases between. This CDR3 has 16 residues. DNA for the CDR3: TGTGCCAGCAGCTTGGCCGGCCCCCTAAGCTCCTACGAGCAGTACTTC. Its protein is CASSLAGPLSSYEQYF.

The V call is TRBV19, the J call TRBJ1-5; D is unclear. This CDR3 contains 13 residues. Germline V CDR1 and CDR2: LNHDA, SQIVND (reference sequence). The ends were cut back, 3 bases at V and 4 bases at J, with 7 bases in the middle. The CDR3 spells CASSMAGNQPQHF. CDR3 sequence (DNA): TGTGCCAGTAGTATGGCAGGTAATCAGCCCCAGCATTTT.

The chain employs TRBV14 and TRBJ2-7; 8 bases map to TRBD2. The germline V gene has CDR1 SGHDN and CDR2 FVKESK. CDR3 length: 15 residues. Losses at the gene ends were 3 bases for V and 7 bases for J; bases not matched to a gene: 11. CDR3 DNA sequence: TGTGCCAGCAGCCACTCTAGCGGGCCCTGGCGTGAGCAGTACTTC. Protein: CASSHSSGPWREQYF.

This sequence joins TRBV11-2 and TRBJ2-3; TRBD2 aligns across 7 bases. The CDR3 runs to 15 residues. The germline CDR1 and CDR2 sequences are SGHAT and FQNNGV. V was pared by 0 bases and J by 5 bases, with 5 bases of the junction left unmatched. Here the CDR3 DNA reads TGTGCCAGCAGCTTAGATTACCAGCGGGGAGATACGCAGTATTTT. It codes for CASSLDYQRGDTQYF.

This rearrangement joins TRBV25-1 to TRBJ1-1; a weak D match, TRBD1 (6 bases). Trimming took off 9 bases at V and 5 bases at J, with 19 bases between the two ends. Germline CDR1 and CDR2: MGHDK and SYGVNS. This CDR3 is 14 amino acids long. As DNA, the CDR3 is TGTGCCAGTCGAGAGGGGGGAGAAAGAACTGAAGCTTTCTTT. Protein product: CASREGGERTEAFF.

The chain uses TRBV19 and TRBJ1-1; no clear D. The V end was cut by 9 bases, the J end by 1 base, with 18 bases between. The CDR3 contains 15 residues. CDR1 is LNHDA and CDR2 is SQIVND in the germline V gene (reference sequence). For the CDR3, the DNA is TGTGCCAGCCGTATCGGGTCCGGATCGAACACTGAAGCTTTCTTT. It translates to CASRIGSGSNTEAFF.

The chain recombines TRBV5-5 with TRBJ1-1; D remains ambiguous. CDR1 and CDR2 from the germline V gene are SGHKS and YYEKEE (reference sequence). CDR3 length: 11 residues. Trimming pared 4 bases from V and 5 bases from J, leaving 6 bases between. CDR3 nucleotides: TGTGCCAGCAGCACAAAAACTGAAGCTTTCTTT. Translating gives CASSTKTEAFF.

The rearrangement joins TRBV5-4 to TRBJ2-2, with a weak D call TRBD2 (5 bases). V lost 6 bases and J lost 7, with 7 bases in between. The germline CDR1 and CDR2 sequences are SGHNT and YYREEE (reference sequence). CDR3 length: 11 amino acids. The CDR3 bases are TGTGCCAGCATCGGGGACGGGGAGCTGTTTTTT. It translates to CASIGDGELFF.

This clone appeared a few times. V is TRBV7-9 and J is TRBJ2-1, with TRBD2 identical over 7 bases. This CDR3 spans 16 amino acids. Germline CDR1 SEHNR, CDR2 FQNEAQ (reference sequence). The V and J ends lost 5 bases and 4 bases, in that order; junction bases with no gene match: 11. The CDR3 DNA reads TGTGCCAGCAGCCCCCCCGCGGGAGAGAATTACAATGAGCAGTTCTTC. It translates to CASSPPAGENYNEQFF.

This rearrangement joins TRBV5-4 to TRBJ1-1; 7 bases are shared with TRBD1. This CDR3 has 17 residues. Germline loops: CDR1 SGHNT, CDR2 YYREEE (reference sequence). The V segment lost 1 base and the J segment 1 base; nucleotides outside the gene matches: 10. CDR3 amino acids: CASSLIGGAGSNTEAFF. For the CDR3, the DNA is TGTGCCAGCAGCTTGATAGGGGGCGCGGGTTCGAACACTGAAGCTTTCTTT.

The rearrangement uses TRBV6-5 and TRBJ2-5; the D call may be TRBD1 or TRBD2 (6 bases each). Looked up from germline, CDR1 is MNHEY and CDR2 is SVGAGI. Trimming pared 0 bases from V and 5 bases from J, leaving 13 bases between. The CDR3 covers 15 residues. The CDR3 nucleotides are TGTGCCAGCAGTTACTCTGGGGGGCTTCGGGAGACCCAGTACTTC. It yields the protein CASSYSGGLRETQYF.

This chain joins TRBV2 and TRBJ2-1, with TRBD2 identical over 7 bases. Germline V gives CDR1 SNHLY, CDR2 FYNNEI. This CDR3 spans 13 amino acids. Trimming took 10 bases from V and 4 from J; bases not matched to a gene: 7. CDR3 in DNA: TGTGCCACCCCGAGCGGGGCTTACAATGAGCAGTTCTTC. Its protein is CATPSGAYNEQFF.